The 16 T cell receptor beta chains below come from one sample, sequenced in a study of T cells in Graves' hyperthyroidism and ophthalmopathy (dated 2019 in TCRdb). Library preparation used multiplex PCR. The sample was run on an Illumina HiSeq 2000. Amplification of TCR beta CDR3 regions was carried out from RNA transcripts. A first-round RT-PCR of the TCR CDR3 used the HTBI primer set with the Qiagen OneStep RT-PCR kit. TCRdb ran its own pipeline on the public reads, namely fastp trimming at Q25 and MiXCR clone calling, and kept in-frame beta chains. Entries that share a CDR3 protein sequence are merged under the most common genes and DNA. The sample data list under 350,000 distinct CDR3 sequences, and over 15% of these were observed just once. The top ten clonotypes cover around 61% of the sample. The specimen sequenced was blood. These receptors were obtained from an older woman with Graves' ophthalmopathy.

J is TRBJ1-2 and V is TRBV4-2; no clear D gene. Germline V gives CDR1 LGHNA, CDR2 YNFKEQ. CDR3 size: 13 residues. V dropped 3 bases and J dropped 6 bases, with 11 bases sitting between them. CDR3 region: CASSHAIWDGYTF. CDR3 DNA: TGTGCCAGCAGCCATGCGATATGGGATGGCTACACCTTC.

The chain employs TRBV4-3 and TRBJ1-4, with D hard to call. The CDR3 contains 15 residues. Germline assignment: CDR1 LGHNA and CDR2 YSLEER. V shed 0 bases and J shed 5 bases, with 10 bases lying between them. Here the CDR3 DNA reads TGCGCCAGCAGCCAAGAATGGGCCCAAAATGAAAAACTGTTTTTT. Translating it yields CASSQEWAQNEKLFF.

This clonotype was observed many times. V gene TRBV5-4 combines with J gene TRBJ2-2, with 7 bases matching TRBD2. V shed 2 bases, J shed 2 bases, and the junction held 6 bases outside the gene matches. The CDR3 is made up of 16 amino acids. Germline CDR1 and CDR2: SGHNT and YYREEE (reference sequence). The CDR3 region is CASSFWAGVNTGELFF. The CDR3 bases are TGTGCCAGCAGCTTCTGGGCGGGAGTTAACACCGGGGAGCTGTTTTTT.

The rearrangement uses TRBV25-1 and TRBJ1-3, with D possibly matching TRBD1 (5 bases). CDR1 is MGHDK and CDR2 is SYGVNS in the germline V gene. Trimming pared 2 bases from V and 0 bases from J, leaving 11 bases between. The CDR3 is made up of 16 amino acids. CDR3 amino acids: CASSEQRGHSGNTIYF. For the CDR3, the DNA is TGTGCCAGCAGTGAACAACGGGGCCACTCTGGAAACACCATATATTTT.

The CDR3 nucleotides are TGTGCCAGCAGTGTGACTAGCGGGGGGGAAGAGACCCAGTACTTC. Translated, it gives CASSVTSGGEETQYF. This chain connects TRBV2 to TRBJ2-5, with 14 positions matching TRBD2. Germline V gene sequence: CDR1 SNHLY, CDR2 FYNNEI. V was clipped by 4 bases and J by 3 bases; unmatched bases: 1. This CDR3 has 15 residues.

A word on this clonotype: A much more abundant neighbour one base away suggests this may be a read error. As the CDR3 is not closed by the conserved phenylalanine or tryptophan, this likely results from a read error. The V call is TRBV6-1, the J call TRBJ2-3; a weak D match, TRBD1 (6 bases). Trimming left V 1 base short and J 2 bases short, with 7 bases between. Germline CDR1 reads MNHNS; CDR2 reads SASEGT. This CDR3 is 14 amino acids long. CDR3 sequence reads: CASSEGTATDTQYL. Here the CDR3 DNA reads TGTGCCAGCAGTGAAGGGACAGCCACAGATACGCAGTATCTT.

In this sample, this clonotype turned up many times. J is TRBJ2-2 and V is TRBV7-6; D unresolved. V was pared by 5 bases and J by 5 bases, with 9 bases between. The CDR3 runs 13 residues. Germline CDR1 reads SGHVS; CDR2 reads FNYEAQ. DNA for the CDR3: TGTGCCAGCAGCCTCTCTCAGACCGGGGAGCTGTTTTTT. This codes for CASSLSQTGELFF. The full variable domain, its missing parts supplied by reference TRBV7-6 and TRBJ2-2, is GAGVSQSPRYKVTKRGQDVALRCDPISGHVSLYWYRQALGQGPEFLTYFNYEAQQDKSGLPNDRFSAERPEGSISTLTIQRTEQRDSAMYRCASSLSQTGELFFGEGSRLTVL.

The chain carries TRBV19 and TRBJ1-1; D is uncertain. V lost 1 base to trimming and J lost 2 bases, with 17 bases between them. Germline CDR1 reads LNHDA; CDR2 reads SQIVND (reference sequence). The CDR3 runs 17 residues. The DNA of the CDR3 is TGTGCCAGTAGTATAGGGGAACCCTATTCAGGAAACACTGAAGCTTTCTTT. Its translation is CASSIGEPYSGNTEAFF.

This clonotype has a count of ten or more. The genes are TRBV12-3 or TRBV12-4 and TRBJ1-2; TRBD1 matches at 7 bases. The junction had 6 bases not matched to a gene; V was cut back by 6 bases and J by 8 bases. The CDR3 consists of 12 residues. The CDR3 sequence: CASRGGGWGYTF. The DNA for the CDR3 is TGTGCCAGCAGAGGGGGCGGCTGGGGCTACACCTTC.

CDR3 amino acids: CASSIGIGSYEQYF. CDR3 bases: TGTGCCAGTAGTATCGGGATAGGGTCCTACGAGCAGTACTTC. The J gene is TRBJ2-7, the V gene TRBV19, with D possibly being TRBD2 (5 bases). The germline V gene encodes CDR1 LNHDA and CDR2 SQIVND (reference sequence). The V gene lost 3 bases and the J gene lost 1 base, with 10 bases spanning the gap. The CDR3 totals 14 residues.

A note on this clonotype: A much larger clonotype is one base distant, so this may be a read error. The chain joins TRBV6-5 to TRBJ2-3; D not resolved. Per germline, CDR1 MNHEY and CDR2 SVGAGI. The CDR3 runs to 14 residues. For the CDR3, the DNA is TGTGCCAGCAGTTACTCGCCAGGTTCAGATGCGCAGTATTTT. Amino acid sequence: CASSYSPGSDAQYF.

Ten or more counts support this clonotype. The chain employs TRBV7-2 and TRBJ2-1; D may match TRBD1 or TRBD2 (6 bases each). CDR1 and CDR2 (germline): SGHTA, FQGNSA. V was shortened by 5 bases and J by 11 bases, with 13 bases between the two germline ends. This CDR3 is 12 amino acids long. The chain's CDR3 is CASSQTRGQQFF. As DNA, the CDR3 is TGTGCCAGCAGCCAGACTCGGGGGCAGCAGTTCTTC.

Concerning this clonotype itself: A much larger clone sits a single nucleotide away, making a read error possible. V and J are TRBV12-3 or TRBV12-4 and TRBJ1-1; TRBD1 might be the D (5 bases). The CDR3 extends over 15 amino acids. Here the CDR3 reads CASSAPGRGNTEASF. As DNA, the CDR3 is TGTGCCAGCAGTGCTCCGGGACGGGGGAACACTGAAGCTTCCTTT.

The gene calls are TRBV7-2 and TRBJ1-1, with TRBD1 identical over 9 bases. Germline V gives CDR1 SGHTA, CDR2 FQGNSA. The CDR3 length is 14 residues. V trimming: 3 bases; J trimming: 11 bases; junction bases outside the gene matches: 10. CDR3 loop: CASSFYRQGGIAFF. Written as DNA, the CDR3 is TGTGCCAGCAGCTTTTATCGACAGGGGGGTATTGCTTTCTTT.

The rearrangement joins TRBV6-2 or TRBV6-3 to TRBJ2-6, with 10 positions matching TRBD1. The V gene's germline CDR1 is MNHEY and CDR2 SVGEGT. The CDR3 has 17 amino acids. V shed 4 bases and J 0 bases; nucleotides not matched to a gene: 3. CDR3 residues: CASSFGTGDSGANVLTF. In DNA, the CDR3 is TGTGCCAGCAGTTTCGGGACAGGGGACTCTGGGGCCAACGTCCTGACTTTC.

This clonotype turned up a few times. This chain uses TRBV4-2 with TRBJ2-7; TRBD2 matches 9 bases. With V trimmed by 3 bases and J by 4 bases, 13 bases remained unmatched. The CDR3 has 17 residues. Germline CDR1 and CDR2: LGHNA and YNFKEQ. This chain's CDR3 is CASSQGRLSGRTYEQYF. The CDR3 DNA reads as TGTGCCAGCAGCCAGGGTAGATTGAGCGGGAGGACGTACGAGCAGTACTTC.